Each of the 13 T cell receptor beta chains below was sequenced from the same sample in a study of blood T cell repertoires in COVID-19. This table comes from immunoSEQ multiplex PCR, and its TCRdb copy is limited to in-frame clones, with some not included. The table has 72,000 or so clones, 82% seen once. Sequenced input: peripheral blood. All receptors come from a man older than 75 with active COVID-19.

This rearrangement joins TRBV18 to TRBJ2-2; unclear D gene. V was pared by 6 bases and J by 4 bases, with 9 bases between. CDR1 is KGHSH, CDR2 LQKENI, per germline. This CDR3 spans 13 amino acids. The CDR3 reads CASSQTLTGELFF. CDR3 bases: TGTGCCAGCTCGCAGACACTCACCGGGGAGCTGTTTTTT.

The chain recombines TRBV3-1 (or the pseudogene TRBV3-2) with TRBJ2-3, with unresolved D. The CDR3 is made up of 13 amino acids. V gave up 4 bases and J gave up 4 bases, with 9 bases separating them. CDR1 LGHDT and CDR2 YNNKEL come from the germline V gene (reference sequence). CDR3 loop: CASSPRLSDTQYF. CDR3 in DNA: TGTGCCAGCAGCCCCCGTCTGTCAGATACGCAGTATTTT.

The chain employs TRBV5-4 and TRBJ2-1, with D possibly matching TRBD2 (5 bases). Germline CDR1 SGHNT, CDR2 YYREEE (reference sequence). The V gene lost 3 bases and the J gene lost 9 bases, with 16 bases spanning the gap. There are 14 residues in the CDR3. As DNA, the CDR3 is TGTGCCAGCAGCTACCGCGAAACTAGAGGTGAGCAGTTCTTC. It translates to CASSYRETRGEQFF. Drawing the rest from reference TRBV5-4 and TRBJ2-1, the complete variable domain is ETGVTQSPTHLIKTRGQQVTLRCSSQSGHNTVSWYQQALGQGPQFIFQYYREEENGRGNFPPRFSGLQFPNYSSELNVNALELDDSALYLCASSYRETRGEQFFGPGTRLTVL.

The chain employs TRBV19 and TRBJ1-3; perhaps TRBD1 as D (5 bases). Trimming took 5 bases from V and 0 from J, leaving 11 bases between them. This CDR3 has 15 residues. CDR1 LNHDA and CDR2 SQIVND come from the germline V gene (reference sequence). The CDR3 region is CASSPGHVSGNTIYF. As DNA, the CDR3 is TGTGCCAGTAGTCCTGGACACGTCTCTGGAAACACCATATATTTT.

The chain has TRBV2 and TRBJ1-6; D is perhaps TRBD1 (6 bases). This CDR3 has 15 amino acids. Germline V CDR1 and CDR2: SNHLY, FYNNEI. Trimming shortened V by 6 bases and J by 10 bases, and 19 bases separated the two germline ends. The DNA for the CDR3 is TGTGCCAGCAGGTCCCCGCAGGGGCAACCATCACCCCTCCACTTT. Its translation is CASRSPQGQPSPLHF.

This sequence joins TRBV30 and TRBJ2-3, with a tentative D call TRBD1 (5 bases). The CDR3 runs to 15 residues. CDR1 is GTSNPN, CDR2 SVGIG, per germline (reference sequence). The V end was cut by 0 bases, the J end by 2 bases, with 12 bases between. The CDR3 protein is CAWSVPGRVTDTQYF. CDR3 DNA: TGTGCCTGGAGTGTCCCTGGCAGGGTCACAGATACGCAGTATTTT.

V gene TRBV25-1 combines with J gene TRBJ2-2; D uncertain. V gave up 1 base and J gave up 2 bases, with 11 bases separating them. Germline V CDR1 and CDR2: MGHDK, SYGVNS. The CDR3 contains 16 residues. CDR3 DNA: TGTGCCAGCAGTGAATCCCGCAGGAAAAACACCGGGGAGCTGTTTTTT. Its translation is CASSESRRKNTGELFF. Supplemented by reference TRBV25-1 and TRBJ2-2, the full variable domain reads EADIYQTPRYLVIGTGKKITLECSQTMGHDKMYWYQQDPGMELHLIHYSYGVNSTEKGDLSSESTVSRIRTEHFPLTLESARPSHTSQYLCASSESRRKNTGELFFGEGSRLTVL.

The V gene is TRBV27, the J gene TRBJ2-1, with 10 bases aligning to TRBD2. V trimming: 4 bases; J trimming: 7 bases; junction bases outside the gene matches: 7. The CDR3 spans 15 residues. Germline loops: CDR1 MNHEY, CDR2 SMNVEV (reference sequence). CDR3 sequence reads: CASSSSGRVGNEQFF. CDR3 sequence (DNA): TGTGCCAGCAGTTCAAGCGGGAGGGTCGGGAATGAGCAGTTCTTC.

The gene calls are TRBV7-3 and TRBJ2-5; D is possibly TRBD2 (5 bases). This CDR3 has 13 residues. The V end lost 6 bases, the J end lost 5 bases, and 13 bases lay between the germline ends. Germline V gives CDR1 SGHTA, CDR2 FQGTGA. The chain's CDR3 is CASRRAVGETQYF. The CDR3, as DNA: TGTGCCAGCAGGAGGGCGGTGGGGGAGACCCAGTACTTC.

This chain links TRBV5-4 with TRBJ2-1; possible D gene TRBD2, 5 bases. V dropped 3 bases and J dropped 0 bases, with 16 bases sitting between them. CDR3 size: 17 residues. From germline, CDR1 is SGHNT and CDR2 YYREEE (reference sequence). The CDR3 DNA sequence: TGTGCCAGCAGCTCCCGACTACCCCGAAGCTCCTACAATGAGCAGTTCTTC. The encoded protein is CASSSRLPRSSYNEQFF.

This clone occurred once. This chain joins TRBV11-2 and TRBJ1-1, with D hard to call. Germline V lookup: CDR1 SGHAT, CDR2 FQNNGV. This CDR3 has 13 amino acids. With 6 bases removed from V and 5 bases from J, the gap between germline ends came to 13 bases. The CDR3: CASRIRDGTEAFF. The DNA of the CDR3 is TGTGCCAGCAGGATACGGGATGGTACTGAAGCTTTCTTT.

This chain uses TRBV5-1 with TRBJ1-2, with D maybe TRBD1 (6 bases). CDR1 and CDR2 (germline): SGHRS, YFSETQ. The V and J ends lost 0 bases and 0 bases respectively, with 9 bases between them. The CDR3 runs 15 residues. CDR3 region: CASSLGDRPNYGYTF. The CDR3 nucleotides are TGCGCCAGCAGCTTGGGAGACAGGCCTAACTATGGCTACACCTTC.

The chain employs TRBV5-6 and TRBJ2-7; maybe TRBD2 (6 bases). V dropped 2 bases and J dropped 3 bases, with 12 bases sitting between them. CDR1 is SGHDT and CDR2 is YYEEEE in the germline V gene. The CDR3 contains 14 residues. CDR3 in DNA: TGTGCCAGCAGCTTTCCGGGACTCAGCTACGAGCAGTACTTC. Residues: CASSFPGLSYEQYF.